The clone carrying this T cell receptor (beta chain) was counted a few times. The antigen is not known. This entry is derived from a study of CD8 T cells in ankylosing spondylitis. Study results and caveats: Certain motif variants had earlier been reported in reactive arthritis synovial fluid and blood. The study looked at matched synovial fluid samples from ankylosing spondylitis patients. Disease-linked clones were reported to be significantly enriched there. A TCR beta motif of several highly homologous variants appeared characteristic of ankylosing spondylitis blood. CD8+ cells made up the disease-linked clones, which were relatively rare in peripheral blood.

Using its own MiXCR run on the 5' RACE reads, TCRdb lists one record per CDR3 protein. Of tens of thousands of distinct CDR3 sequences detected, 6.5% to 9% appear once; the ten largest clones hold roughly a tenth. CDR1 is MNHEY and CDR2 is SMNVEV in the germline V gene (reference sequence). The CDR3 runs to 14 residues. V was cut by 6 bases and J by 7 bases, with 17 bases left in between. The source of this sequence is a male donor with ankylosing spondylitis or in good health (not recorded which). Source material: blood, either unsorted or a sorted T cell fraction (not recorded which). This rearrangement joins TRBV27 to TRBJ2-3, with D possibly being TRBD2 (5 bases). The DNA of the CDR3 is TGTGCCAGCAGGCGGGCTCCTAGTTCCTATACGCAGTATTTT. It encodes CASRRAPSSYTQYF.